The 29 T cell receptor beta chains listed next were all sequenced from one sample in a study of blood T cell repertoires in COVID-19. Profiled with immunoSEQ multiplex PCR; TCRdb holds only in-frame clones, not every one. Counted here are around 250,000 clones, 75% to 90% occurring once; the ten biggest clones make up under 3.5%. The sample comprised peripheral blood. The receptors shown here come from a woman younger than 45 with active or convalescent COVID-19.

This chain uses TRBV28 with TRBJ2-3; D gene ambiguous. Between the trimmed V and J ends, which lost 5 bases and 2 bases, there was a span of 5 bases. The length of the CDR3 is 12 residues. Germline loops: CDR1 MDHEN, CDR2 SYDVKM. CDR3 residues: CASSEDTDTQYF. The CDR3 DNA follows: TGTGCCAGCAGTGAGGACACAGATACGCAGTATTTT.

V gene TRBV5-1 combines with J gene TRBJ2-7; D might be TRBD1 (5 bases). This CDR3 is 15 amino acids long. With 5 bases removed from V and 3 bases from J, the gap between germline ends came to 18 bases. Germline loops: CDR1 SGHRS, CDR2 YFSETQ. CDR3 sequence reads: CASRVQGTGFYEQYF. Written as DNA, the CDR3 is TGCGCCAGCAGGGTTCAGGGCACAGGATTCTACGAGCAGTACTTC. Full variable domain (missing parts from reference TRBV5-1 and TRBJ2-7): KAGVTQTPRYLIKTRGQQVTLSCSPISGHRSVSWYQQTPGQGLQFLFEYFSETQRNKGNFPGRFSGRQFSNSRSEMNVSTLELGDSALYLCASRVQGTGFYEQYFGPGTRLTVT.

This clone was observed once. The gene calls are TRBV6-2 or TRBV6-3 and TRBJ2-7, with D perhaps matching TRBD1 (5 bases). Germline V CDR1 and CDR2: MNHEY, SVGEGT. The CDR3 extends over 14 amino acids. With 7 bases removed from V and 2 bases from J, the gap between germline ends came to 15 bases. CDR3 loop: CASTPPWGAYEQYF. CDR3 coding DNA: TGTGCCAGCACCCCCCCGTGGGGCGCCTACGAGCAGTACTTC.

The chain employs TRBV7-2 and TRBJ2-3; 7 nucleotides line up with TRBD2. Germline V CDR1 and CDR2: SGHTA, FQGNSA. With 5 bases clipped from V and 2 bases from J, the junction kept 10 bases outside the gene matches. CDR3 length: 16 residues. The CDR3 coding sequence is TGTGCCAGCAGCATCCTGACTAGCCGACACACAGATACGCAGTATTTT. Its protein product is CASSILTSRHTDTQYF.

The V and J genes are TRBV29-1 and TRBJ2-3; no reliable D call. This CDR3 spans 15 amino acids. Trimming pared 6 bases from V and 0 bases from J, leaving 16 bases between. The V gene's germline CDR1 is SQVTM and CDR2 ANQGSEA. The CDR3 DNA is TGCAGCGTCTTCTCAGGAACCACTAGCACAGATACGCAGTATTTT. Protein: CSVFSGTTSTDTQYF.

This clone was seen just once. The chain uses TRBV24-1 and TRBJ2-5, with 10 bases lining up with TRBD1. Germline V gives CDR1 KGHDR, CDR2 SFDVKD. V shed 5 bases and J 5 bases; nucleotides not matched to a gene: 4. There are 14 residues in the CDR3. Here the CDR3 reads CATSVTGGRETQYF. The CDR3 DNA is TGTGCCACCAGTGTGACAGGGGGCCGGGAGACCCAGTACTTC.

This clone was found a few times. This rearrangement joins TRBV7-9 to TRBJ1-5; possible D gene TRBD1, 5 bases. CDR1 and CDR2 from the germline V gene are SEHNR and FQNEAQ (reference sequence). The CDR3 extends over 17 amino acids. Deletions cut 0 bases from V and 5 bases from J, with 17 bases between. CDR3: CASSLAAGTVAHQPQHF. CDR3 DNA: TGTGCCAGCAGCTTAGCGGCGGGGACGGTAGCACATCAGCCCCAGCATTTT. Full variable domain (outside the CDR3, taken from reference TRBV7-9 and TRBJ1-5): DTGVSQNPRHKITKRGQNVTFRCDPISEHNRLYWYRQTLGQGPEFLTYFQNEAQLEKSRLLSDRFSAERPKGSFSTLEIQRTEQGDSAMYLCASSLAAGTVAHQPQHFGDGTRLSIL.

The chain carries TRBV27 and TRBJ2-7; the D is unclear. Germline V gives CDR1 MNHEY, CDR2 SMNVEV (reference sequence). The CDR3 consists of 14 residues. Between the trimmed V and J ends, which lost 4 bases and 2 bases, there was a span of 12 bases. This chain's CDR3 is CASSSYTEPYEQYF. The CDR3 nucleotides read TGTGCCAGCAGTTCATACACAGAGCCCTACGAGCAGTACTTC.

The CDR3 is CASSLRQGAGGYTF. The CDR3 coding sequence is TGTGCCAGCAGTTTAAGGCAGGGGGCTGGTGGCTACACCTTC. This rearrangement joins TRBV27 to TRBJ1-2, with TRBD1 matching 8 bases. This CDR3 is built from 14 residues. Germline V gene sequence: CDR1 MNHEY, CDR2 SMNVEV (reference sequence). The V segment lost 2 bases and the J segment 7 bases; nucleotides outside the gene matches: 6.

This chain connects TRBV2 to TRBJ2-3; tentative D call: TRBD2 (5 bases). V gave up 6 bases and J gave up 5 bases, with 9 bases separating them. The CDR3 consists of 12 residues. CDR1 is SNHLY and CDR2 is FYNNEI in the germline V gene. The CDR3 spells CASRDRGDTQYF. CDR3 DNA: TGTGCCAGCAGGGACCGGGGAGATACGCAGTATTTT.

DNA for the CDR3: TGTGCCAGCAGCTTATTCAAAGCAACTGAAGCTTTCTTT. Translated: CASSLFKATEAFF. This chain connects TRBV7-6 to TRBJ1-1; the D is unclear. From germline, CDR1 is SGHVS and CDR2 FNYEAQ. The CDR3 is 13 amino acids. Trimming took 2 bases from V and 5 from J, leaving 9 bases between them.

The chain links TRBV6-2 or TRBV6-3 to TRBJ1-2; TRBD1 matches at 7 bases. There are 15 residues in the CDR3. The germline CDR1 and CDR2 sequences are MNHEY and SVGEGT. The V gene end was trimmed by 4 bases and the J gene end by 0 bases; junction bases not matched to a gene: 5. The CDR3 region is CASSFTGTANYGYTF. DNA for the CDR3: TGTGCCAGCAGTTTCACCGGGACAGCTAACTATGGCTACACCTTC.

The chain is built from TRBV3-1 (or the pseudogene TRBV3-2) and TRBJ2-1; 8 bases fit TRBD2. The V segment lost 4 bases and the J segment 4 bases; nucleotides outside the gene matches: 9. CDR1 is LGHDT and CDR2 is YNNKEL in the germline V gene (reference sequence). The CDR3 consists of 16 residues. The CDR3, as DNA: TGTGCCAGCAGCCCCCGGGAGCGGGGGTTATACAATGAGCAGTTCTTC. This translates into CASSPRERGLYNEQFF.

The V gene is TRBV6-6, the J gene TRBJ2-3, with 14 nucleotides matching TRBD2. Losses at the gene ends were 7 bases for V and 4 bases for J; bases not matched to a gene: 7. The germline CDR1 and CDR2 sequences are MNHNY and SVGAGI (reference sequence). CDR3 length: 16 residues. DNA for the CDR3: TGTGCCAGCACCCTTTTGACTAGCGGGGGGGCAGATACGCAGTATTTT. It translates to CASTLLTSGGADTQYF.

The V and J genes are TRBV3-1 (or the pseudogene TRBV3-2) and TRBJ1-2, with a tentative D call TRBD1 (5 bases). The CDR3 covers 14 residues. Trimming removed 3 bases from V and 2 bases from J, with 10 bases in between. Germline-derived CDR1 and CDR2 are LGHDT and YNNKEL (reference sequence). As DNA, the CDR3 is TGTGCCAGCAGCCAGGCAGACAGAAACTATGGCTACACCTTC. It codes for CASSQADRNYGYTF.

This chain connects TRBV9 to TRBJ1-1, with 9 bases aligning to TRBD1. Germline V gene data show CDR1 as SGDLS and CDR2 as YYNGEE. This CDR3 is 14 amino acids long. The J segment lost 5 bases and the V segment lost 0 bases, leaving 2 bases of the junction unmatched. The CDR3 region is CASSVAQGATEAFF. CDR3 nucleotides: TGTGCCAGCAGCGTAGCACAGGGGGCTACTGAAGCTTTCTTT. Based on the CDR3 plus reference TRBV9 and TRBJ1-1, the full variable domain is DSGVTQTPKHLITATGQRVTLRCSPRSGDLSVYWYQQSLDQGLQFLIQYYNGEERAKGNILERFSAQQFPDLHSELNLSSLELGDSALYFCASSVAQGATEAFFGQGTRLTVV.

The rearrangement links TRBV6-2 or TRBV6-3 to TRBJ2-5, with D tentatively TRBD1 (6 bases). V dropped 6 bases and J dropped 4 bases, with 15 bases sitting between them. Germline V gene lookup returns CDR1 MNHEY and CDR2 SVGEGT. There are 14 residues in the CDR3. CDR3 coding DNA: TGTGCCAGCAGCGCAGGGGCCTGGGGAGAGACCCAGTACTTC. It codes for CASSAGAWGETQYF.

The rearrangement uses TRBV27 and TRBJ2-2; D is undetermined. The CDR3 is 15 amino acids. Trimming took off 1 base at V and 5 bases at J, with 11 bases between the two ends. CDR1 is MNHEY, CDR2 SMNVEV, per germline (reference sequence). This chain's CDR3 is CASSLLASSTGELFF. CDR3 coding DNA: TGTGCCAGCAGTTTATTGGCTAGTAGTACCGGGGAGCTGTTTTTT.

The chain joins TRBV19 to TRBJ1-5, with 9 bases aligning to TRBD1. The CDR3 runs 15 residues. The ends lost 5 bases at V and 5 bases at J; junction bases unmatched: 7. Looked up from germline, CDR1 is LNHDA and CDR2 is SQIVND (reference sequence). The CDR3 loop reads CASSDLGQGYQPQHF. The CDR3 DNA reads as TGTGCCAGTAGTGATCTGGGACAGGGATATCAGCCCCAGCATTTT.

This chain joins TRBV7-9 and TRBJ2-4; D remains ambiguous. CDR1 and CDR2 from the germline V gene are SEHNR and FQNEAQ (reference sequence). The CDR3 is 16 amino acids. V lost 6 bases and J lost 5, with 20 bases in between. CDR3 sequence (DNA): TGTGCCAGCAGTTCACCCTCCCTCCTGGGCGAAAACATTCAGTACTTC. The encoded protein is CASSSPSLLGENIQYF.

The chain links TRBV2 to TRBJ1-1; maybe TRBD1 (6 bases). CDR1 and CDR2 from the germline V gene are SNHLY and FYNNEI. This CDR3 spans 14 amino acids. V gave up 6 bases and J gave up 1 base, with 12 bases separating them. CDR3 sequence (DNA): TGTGCCAGCAGGAGGGGGAACCCGAACACTGAAGCTTTCTTT. It translates to CASRRGNPNTEAFF. Using reference TRBV2 and TRBJ1-1 for the parts outside the CDR3, the full variable domain is EPEVTQTPSHQVTQMGQEVILRCVPISNHLYFYWYRQILGQKVEFLVSFYNNEISEKSEIFDDQFSVERPDGSNFTLKIRSTKLEDSAMYFCASRRGNPNTEAFFGQGTRLTVV.

This chain uses TRBV30 with TRBJ1-1, with a tentative D call TRBD1 (6 bases). The ends were cut back, 2 bases at V and 4 bases at J, with 8 bases in the middle. CDR1 GTSNPN and CDR2 SVGIG come from the germline V gene (reference sequence). The length of the CDR3 is 12 residues. The CDR3 nucleotides read TGTGCCTGGAGTCAGGGGCCCACTGAAGCTTTCTTT. It specifies CAWSQGPTEAFF.

The chain combines TRBV27 with TRBJ2-7; TRBD1 is a possible D gene (5 bases). This CDR3 is built from 15 residues. Germline V gene sequence: CDR1 MNHEY, CDR2 SMNVEV (reference sequence). The V end lost 7 bases, the J end lost 2 bases, and 18 bases lay between the germline ends. CDR3 amino acids: CASKTVQAGTYEQYF. CDR3 sequence (DNA): TGTGCCAGCAAGACGGTCCAGGCAGGGACCTACGAGCAGTACTTC.

The V call is TRBV18, the J call TRBJ1-2; TRBD1 agrees at 10 bases. In germline, CDR1 is KGHSH, CDR2 LQKENI. V shed 3 bases and J 6 bases; nucleotides not matched to a gene: 7. The CDR3 is 15 amino acids. CDR3 region: CASSPSDRGGDGYTF. The DNA for the CDR3 is TGTGCCAGCTCACCGTCGGACAGGGGGGGAGATGGCTACACCTTC.

The genes are TRBV27 and TRBJ2-3, with a weak D call TRBD1 (6 bases). V dropped 6 bases and J dropped 6 bases, with 16 bases sitting between them. Germline V gene lookup returns CDR1 MNHEY and CDR2 SMNVEV (reference sequence). The CDR3 runs 14 residues. In DNA, the CDR3 is TGTGCCAGCAGCCTAACAGGGCCCGAGGATACGCAGTATTTT. Its protein product is CASSLTGPEDTQYF.

The CDR3 sequence: CASSLTGWNTEAFF. In DNA, the CDR3 is TGTGCCAGCAGTTTGACAGGGTGGAACACTGAAGCTTTCTTT. This sequence joins TRBV6-2 or TRBV6-3 and TRBJ1-1; TRBD1 matches at 7 bases. CDR3 length: 14 residues. With V trimmed by 4 bases and J by 1 base, 3 bases remained unmatched. Germline values: CDR1 MNHEY, CDR2 SVGEGT.

V usage is TRBV18 and J usage is TRBJ2-7; weak D call: TRBD1 (5 bases). The CDR3 is 13 residues long. V shed 6 bases and J shed 6 bases, with 15 bases lying between them. From germline, CDR1 is KGHSH and CDR2 LQKENI. This CDR3 reads CASSDDPGREQYF. CDR3 bases: TGTGCCAGCTCTGATGATCCAGGGCGCGAGCAGTACTTC.

This sequence joins TRBV18 and TRBJ2-3; D unresolved. This CDR3 has 12 residues. Germline V gives CDR1 KGHSH, CDR2 LQKENI. V shed 2 bases and J shed 4 bases, with 4 bases lying between them. The CDR3 sequence is CASSPGPDTQYF. The CDR3 bases are TGTGCCAGCTCACCAGGCCCAGATACGCAGTATTTT.

The chain couples TRBV19 to TRBJ2-1; D possibly uses TRBD1 or TRBD2 (9 bases each). V was cut by 5 bases and J by 8 bases, with 34 bases left in between. This CDR3 comprises 20 residues. Looked up from germline, CDR1 is LNHDA and CDR2 is SQIVND (reference sequence). The CDR3 spells CASSPRDRVMGAGGLDEQFF. For the CDR3, the DNA is TGTGCCAGTAGTCCAAGGGACAGGGTGATGGGTGCGGGGGGGCTCGATGAGCAGTTCTTC.